This paragraph reports one T cell receptor (beta chain). This sample was taken from a study of monozygotic twins with inflammatory bowel disease. No T cells were sorted before total RNA was taken from whole blood. Making each TCR library took roughly 3,400 ng of total RNA. TCRdb processed the 5' RACE reads again and assigns one entry to each CDR3 protein, with no DNA. The table lists some 150,000 distinct CDR3 sequences. This TCR was sampled from a human donor with ulcerative colitis or Crohn's disease, or a healthy co-twin of an affected twin (not recorded which). The sample taken for sequencing was blood.

This CDR3 reads CAWSVQGDNQPQHF. J is TRBJ1-5 and V is TRBV30. From germline, CDR1 is GTSNPN and CDR2 SVGIG (reference sequence). The CDR3 spans 14 residues.